This TCR beta chain was profiled in a study of neurological immune-mediated disorders (dated by TCRdb to between 2017 and 2020). With respect to the entire study: Of the roughly 34 multiple sclerosis patients, about 30 had relapsing-remitting MS and 3 had secondary progressive MS. The study compared peripheral blood TCR-beta repertoires of HTLV-I-associated myelopathy (HAM/TSP) patients, multiple sclerosis patients and healthy controls using UMI-based sequencing. The cohort included 68 subjects: approximately 15 with HAM/TSP, some 35 with multiple sclerosis, and around 20 healthy controls. Alongside PBMC samples, the set of 106 TCR-beta libraries contained longitudinal samples, technical triplicates, and paired CD4+ and CD8+ T-cell subsets that had been sorted.

cDNA synthesis used template-switch 5'RACE with a primer carrying a 10-nucleotide random unique molecular identifier tagging each TCR transcript. Each sequencing run produced over 180 million TCR-beta sequences covering 15-18 subjects. Total RNA was extracted with the RNeasy kit. Using the KAPA Real-time Library Amplification kit, TCR-beta VDJ regions were amplified with primers for the TCR constant region and the 5'RACE anchor. Sample indexes and Illumina adaptors were added in a first PCR, and a second PCR then increased library yield. The roughly 650 bp TCR product was size-selected on a 2% E-gel SizeSelection system after Ampure bead purification. Library quality was checked on a Bioanalyzer, concentration was measured with Qubit, and libraries were quantified with the Kapa Library Quantification kit before pooling. Paired-end 2 x 150 bp sequencing of the libraries was performed on an Illumina HiSeq 2500. To increase sequence diversity, roughly 24-31% phiX was spiked into each library pool. On the authors' methods: Quality-filtered reads were processed with the UMI-based MiGEC pipeline, which removed over 85% of raw TCR sequences during error correction. IMGT germline references were used for aligning VDJ genes, and each clonotype was defined as a unique CDR3 amino acid sequence together with its V-J genes. Clonal expansion, Shannon diversity and CDR3 relatedness were evaluated with VDJtools (CalcPairwiseDistances, ClusterSamples), while phylogenetic trees were built in CLCbio workbench. Expanded clones were defined as having at least 8 unique UMIs, based on coefficient-of-variation modelling across technical triplicates. TCRdb took the public reads, trimmed them with fastp at Q25, ran MiXCR for clone calling and kept in-frame beta chains. Every entry covers one CDR3 protein and lists the most common genes and DNA from its rows. The V and J calls and clone size come from TCRdb's table, not from the authors' own analysis. The sample data list under 75,000 distinct CDR3 sequences, and 3.2% of these were observed just once. Of the sample, about 5% is held by the ten largest clones.

For the unsorted PBMC libraries, 2 million PBMCs were stored in RNAlater at -80 degrees C until RNA extraction and were used to generate the libraries. The multiple sclerosis patients were enrolled in a US clinical protocol that evaluated disease progression with magnetic resonance imaging. Peripheral blood was subjected to Ficoll-Hypaque density gradient centrifugation to isolate PBMCs, which were then cryopreserved in liquid nitrogen. This clonotype has a count of ten or more. Its antigen remains unidentified. No qualities accompany the bases; no much larger clone lies one base away. Paper-wide results and their limitations: TCR clonal expansion was greatest in HAM/TSP patients and smallest in MS patients, who ranked below even healthy controls. No identical CDR3 amino acid sequences were found to be shared among expanded clones across subjects, suggesting that TCR-beta repertoires were private in all groups. The MS cluster was not associated with any clinical or MRI features, and the authors stated that larger cohorts are needed. In a phylogenetic analysis, the repertoires of 18 out of 34 MS patients fell into a single cluster of related CDR3 sequences, pointing to a possible signature at the repertoire level.

Specimen: PBMCs. This receptor was identified in a woman aged 45-65 years with multiple sclerosis.

At the DNA level, the sequence is TGCGCCAGCAGCCAAACCGGGACAGGGTTCTCACCCCTCCACTTT. Protein translation: CASSQTGTGFSPLHF. The rearranged segments are TRBV4-3 and TRBJ1-6, with 9 middle bases fitting TRBD1. Trimming leaves V shorter by 2 bases and J shorter by 10 bases, with the junction holding 6 bases beyond the gene matches. The CDR3 spans 15 residues, from the cysteine through the phenylalanine. Only the CDR3 region is kept as DNA, spanning 45 bases read in frame from base 1. CDR1 and CDR2, looked up from the germline V gene, are LGHNA and YSLEER.